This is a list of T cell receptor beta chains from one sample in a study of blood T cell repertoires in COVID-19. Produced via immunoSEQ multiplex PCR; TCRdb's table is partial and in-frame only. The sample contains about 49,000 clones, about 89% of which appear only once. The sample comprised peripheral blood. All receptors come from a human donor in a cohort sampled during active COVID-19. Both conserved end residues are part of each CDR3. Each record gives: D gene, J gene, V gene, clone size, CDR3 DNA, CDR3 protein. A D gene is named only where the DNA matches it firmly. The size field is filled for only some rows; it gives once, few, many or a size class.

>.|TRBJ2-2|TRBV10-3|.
TGTGCCATCAGTCCGGGATCACAGGAGCTGTTTTTT
CAISPGSQELFF
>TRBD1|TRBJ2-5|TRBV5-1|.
TGCGCCAGCAGCTTCGGACAGGGGGCTCAAGAGACCCAGTACTTC
CASSFGQGAQETQYF
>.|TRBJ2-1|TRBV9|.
TGTGCCAGCAGCGTAGCTGGACACTTAGGTGAGCAGTTCTTC
CASSVAGHLGEQFF
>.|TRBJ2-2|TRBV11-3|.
TGTGCCAGCACCCCGGGTGAGAACACCGGGGAGCTGTTTTTT
CASTPGENTGELFF
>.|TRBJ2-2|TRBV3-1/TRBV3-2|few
TGTGCCAGCAGCCAAACCACAACCGGGGAGCTGTTTTTT
CASSQTTTGELFF
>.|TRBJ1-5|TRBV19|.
TGTGCCAGTAGTCTGGGGGCACAGGGGCCCCAGCATTTT
CASSLGAQGPQHF
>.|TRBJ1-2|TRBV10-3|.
TGTGCCATCAGTGGGAGGGGAGACTATGGCTACACCTTC
CAISGRGDYGYTF
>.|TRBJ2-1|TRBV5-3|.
TGTGCCAGAAGCTGGCGAGGGTTGCAGTTCTTC
CARSWRGLQFF
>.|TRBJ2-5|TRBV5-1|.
TGCGCCAGCAGCTTTAACGGGGGCCAAGAGACCCAGTACTTC
CASSFNGGQETQYF
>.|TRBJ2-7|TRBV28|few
TGTGCCAGCAGTTTAAGCCGTTACGAGCAGTACTTC
CASSLSRYEQYF
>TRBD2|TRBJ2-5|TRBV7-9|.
TGTGCCAGCAGCTCTAGCGGGAGGGCCGGTGGGGAGACCCAGTACTTC
CASSSSGRAGGETQYF
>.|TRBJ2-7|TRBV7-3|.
TGTGCCAGCAGCTCCGTGGGGCCCTACGAGCAGTACTTC
CASSSVGPYEQYF
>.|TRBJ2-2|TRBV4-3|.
TGCGCCAGCAGCCTACAGGGTTCTGGGGAGCTGTTTTTT
CASSLQGSGELFF
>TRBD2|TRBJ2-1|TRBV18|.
TGTGCCAGCTCACCGGGAGGGACTTTAAGTGTAAATGAGCAGTTCTTC
CASSPGGTLSVNEQFF
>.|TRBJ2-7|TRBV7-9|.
TGTGCCAGCAGCCCCGGACTTTCGGGAGTCGACGAGCAGTACTTC
CASSPGLSGVDEQYF
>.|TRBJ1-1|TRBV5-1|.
TGCGCCAGCAGCTTGAGGGGTAAGGCAGACACTGAAGCTTTCTTT
CASSLRGKADTEAFF
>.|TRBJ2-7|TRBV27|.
TGTGCCAGCAGTTTGACGGGATTCGGTTACGAGCAGTACTTC
CASSLTGFGYEQYF
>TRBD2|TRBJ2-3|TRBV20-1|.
TGCAGTGCTAGTAGCGGACTAGCGGGAGGAACCACAGATACGCAGTATTTT
CSASSGLAGGTTDTQYF
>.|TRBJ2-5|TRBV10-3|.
TGTGCCAGCCACCCCGACGGGGGAAGAGAGACCCAGTACTTC
CASHPDGGRETQYF
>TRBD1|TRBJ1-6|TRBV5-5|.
TGTGCCAGCTCCAGGGGGGAATCACCCCTCCACTTT
CASSRGESPLHF
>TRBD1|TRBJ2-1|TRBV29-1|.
TGCAGCGTTCTAACAGGGGGGACCTACAATGAGCAGTTCTTC
CSVLTGGTYNEQFF
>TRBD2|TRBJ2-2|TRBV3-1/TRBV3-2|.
TGTGCCAGCAGCCAACGTAGACTGGGCGGGAGGTACACCGGGGAGCTGTTTTTT
CASSQRRLGGRYTGELFF
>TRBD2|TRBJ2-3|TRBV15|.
TGTGCCACCAGCAGGGGACTAGCGGGAGATTGGGATACGCAGTATTTT
CATSRGLAGDWDTQYF
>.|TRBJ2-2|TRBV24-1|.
TGTGCCACCAGTGATGGCCCGGGACTCACCGGGGAGCTGTTTTTT
CATSDGPGLTGELFF
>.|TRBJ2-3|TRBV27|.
TGTGCCAGCTCTATGGAGGGCCGAACAGATACGCAGTATTTT
CASSMEGRTDTQYF
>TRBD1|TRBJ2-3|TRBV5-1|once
TGCGCCAGCAGCGCTCTCCCACAGGGGGGCACAGATACGCAGTATTTT
CASSALPQGGTDTQYF
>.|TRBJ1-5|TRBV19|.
TGTGCCAGTAGCGGGGGCAATCAGCCCCAGCATTTT
CASSGGNQPQHF
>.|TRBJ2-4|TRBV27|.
TGTGCCAGCAGTCAACAAATAGCCAAAAACATTCAGTACTTC
CASSQQIAKNIQYF
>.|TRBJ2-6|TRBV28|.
TGTGCCTCCTTGAGTTCTACGGCTGGGGCCAACGTCCTGACTTTC
CASLSSTAGANVLTF
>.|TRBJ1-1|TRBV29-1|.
TGCAGCGTTGAAGGGGCAGGGGTAAACACTGAAGCTTTCTTT
CSVEGAGVNTEAFF
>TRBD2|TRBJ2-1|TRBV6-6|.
TGTGCCAGCAGTTCAAGCGGGAGTGGCAATGAGCAGTTCTTC
CASSSSGSGNEQFF
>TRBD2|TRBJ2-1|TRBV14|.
TGTGCCAGCAGCCAAGAACGGTTCAGGGGTAGCGGGAGATTTGAGCAGTTCTTC
CASSQERFRGSGRFEQFF
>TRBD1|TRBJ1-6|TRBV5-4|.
TGTGCCAGCAGCCAAGGACAGGGTTCCTATAATTCACCCCTCCACTTT
CASSQGQGSYNSPLHF
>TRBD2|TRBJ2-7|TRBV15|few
TGTGCCACCAGCACGGCTGGCGGGGGCGAGCAGTACTTC
CATSTAGGGEQYF
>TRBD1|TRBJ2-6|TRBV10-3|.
TGTGCCATCAGTAACGACAGGGTGGGGGCCAACGTCCTGACTTTC
CAISNDRVGANVLTF